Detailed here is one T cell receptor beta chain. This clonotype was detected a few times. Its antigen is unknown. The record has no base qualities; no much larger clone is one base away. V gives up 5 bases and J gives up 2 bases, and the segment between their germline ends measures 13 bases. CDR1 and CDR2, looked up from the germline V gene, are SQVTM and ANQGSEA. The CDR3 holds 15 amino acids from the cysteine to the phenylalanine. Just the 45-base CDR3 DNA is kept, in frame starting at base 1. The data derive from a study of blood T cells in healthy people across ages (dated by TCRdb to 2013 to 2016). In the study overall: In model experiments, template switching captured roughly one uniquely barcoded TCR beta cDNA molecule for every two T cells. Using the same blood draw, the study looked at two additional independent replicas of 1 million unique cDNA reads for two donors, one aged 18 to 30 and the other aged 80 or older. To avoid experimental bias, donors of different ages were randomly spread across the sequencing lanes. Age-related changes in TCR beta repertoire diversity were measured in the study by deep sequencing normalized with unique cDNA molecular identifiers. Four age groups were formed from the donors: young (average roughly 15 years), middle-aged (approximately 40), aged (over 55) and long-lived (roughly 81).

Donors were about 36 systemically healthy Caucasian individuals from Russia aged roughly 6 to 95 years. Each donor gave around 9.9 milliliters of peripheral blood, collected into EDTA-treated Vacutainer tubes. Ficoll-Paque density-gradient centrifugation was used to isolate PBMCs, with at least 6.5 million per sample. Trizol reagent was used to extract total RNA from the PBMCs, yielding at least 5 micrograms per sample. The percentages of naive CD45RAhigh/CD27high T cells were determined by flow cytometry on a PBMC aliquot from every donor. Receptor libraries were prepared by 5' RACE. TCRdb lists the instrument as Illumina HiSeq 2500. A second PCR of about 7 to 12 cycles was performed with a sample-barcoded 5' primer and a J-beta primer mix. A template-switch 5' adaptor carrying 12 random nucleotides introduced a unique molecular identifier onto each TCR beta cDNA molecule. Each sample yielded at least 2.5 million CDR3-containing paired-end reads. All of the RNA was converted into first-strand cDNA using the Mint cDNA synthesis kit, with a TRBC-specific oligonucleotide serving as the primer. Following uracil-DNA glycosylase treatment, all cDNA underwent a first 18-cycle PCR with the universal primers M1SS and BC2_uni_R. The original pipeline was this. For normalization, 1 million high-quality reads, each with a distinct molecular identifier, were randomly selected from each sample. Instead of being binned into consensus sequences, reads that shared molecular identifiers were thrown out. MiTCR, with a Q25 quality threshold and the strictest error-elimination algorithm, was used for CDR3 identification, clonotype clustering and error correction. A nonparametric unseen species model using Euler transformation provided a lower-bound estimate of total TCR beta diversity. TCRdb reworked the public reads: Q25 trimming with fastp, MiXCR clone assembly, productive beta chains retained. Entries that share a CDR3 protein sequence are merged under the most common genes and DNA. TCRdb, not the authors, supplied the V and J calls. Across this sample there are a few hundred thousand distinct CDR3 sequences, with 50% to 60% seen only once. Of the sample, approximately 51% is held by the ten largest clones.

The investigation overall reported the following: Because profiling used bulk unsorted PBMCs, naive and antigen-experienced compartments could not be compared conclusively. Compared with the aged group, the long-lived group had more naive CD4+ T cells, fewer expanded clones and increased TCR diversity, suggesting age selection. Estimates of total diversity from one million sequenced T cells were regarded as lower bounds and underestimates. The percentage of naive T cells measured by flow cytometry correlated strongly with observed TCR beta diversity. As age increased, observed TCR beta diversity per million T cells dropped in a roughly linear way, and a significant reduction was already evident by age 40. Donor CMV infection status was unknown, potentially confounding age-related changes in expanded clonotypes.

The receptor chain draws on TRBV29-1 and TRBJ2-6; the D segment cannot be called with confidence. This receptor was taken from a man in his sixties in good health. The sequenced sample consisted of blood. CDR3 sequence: CSVLPGRAGANVLTF. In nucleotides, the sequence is TGCAGCGTTCTGCCCGGGCGCGCTGGGGCCAACGTCCTGACTTTC. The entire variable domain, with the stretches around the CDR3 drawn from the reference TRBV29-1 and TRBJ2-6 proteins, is SAVISQKPSRDICQRGTSLTIQCQVDSQVTMMFWYRQQPGQSLTLIATANQGSEATYESGFVIDKFPISRPNLTFSTLTVSNMSPEDSSIYLCSVLPGRAGANVLTFGAGSRLTVL.